This section outlines one T cell receptor (beta chain) sequence together with its context. Its antigen remains unidentified. No quality values exist for individual bases; no much larger clone is one base distant. This sample stems from a study of T cell changes during pregnancy in multiple sclerosis (dated by TCRdb to the late 2010s). The study in broad terms: The study looked at changes in the T cell repertoire across pregnancy in women with multiple sclerosis.

To prepare the library, the immunoSEQ multiplex PCR assay was applied. TCRdb's version of the immuneACCESS table is confined to in-frame rearrangements and falls short of the full clone set. An unresolved V gene accounts for under half of the shortfall where checked; the remainder is of unknown origin. The sample profile shows roughly 100,000 clones; 75% to 95% of them were found once. The ten largest clones represent 2.5% to 4% of the sample. From the cysteine up to the phenylalanine, the CDR3 has a length of 13 residues. The read is trimmed to its CDR3 DNA, 39 bases read in frame from base 1. The germline V gene (reference sequence) provides CDR1 SGHNT and CDR2 YYREEE. For this chain, trimming is 4 bases at the V end and 5 bases at the J end, and the number of junction bases without a gene match is 3.

The sequence links TRBV5-4 to TRBJ1-1, with 9 central nucleotides matching TRBD1. The TCR sequence derives from a female donor with multiple sclerosis, enrolled in a pregnancy study. Source: peripheral blood, taken in the second trimester of pregnancy. The CDR3 protein: CASSRDRVTEAFF. The sequence in DNA is TGTGCCAGCAGCCGGGACAGGGTTACTGAAGCTTTCTTT. Beyond the CDR3, the reference TRBV5-4 and TRBJ1-1 genes provide the residues; the full variable domain reads: ETGVTQSPTHLIKTRGQQVTLRCSSQSGHNTVSWYQQALGQGPQFIFQYYREEENGRGNFPPRFSGLQFPNYSSELNVNALELDDSALYLCASSRDRVTEAFFGQGTRLTVV.